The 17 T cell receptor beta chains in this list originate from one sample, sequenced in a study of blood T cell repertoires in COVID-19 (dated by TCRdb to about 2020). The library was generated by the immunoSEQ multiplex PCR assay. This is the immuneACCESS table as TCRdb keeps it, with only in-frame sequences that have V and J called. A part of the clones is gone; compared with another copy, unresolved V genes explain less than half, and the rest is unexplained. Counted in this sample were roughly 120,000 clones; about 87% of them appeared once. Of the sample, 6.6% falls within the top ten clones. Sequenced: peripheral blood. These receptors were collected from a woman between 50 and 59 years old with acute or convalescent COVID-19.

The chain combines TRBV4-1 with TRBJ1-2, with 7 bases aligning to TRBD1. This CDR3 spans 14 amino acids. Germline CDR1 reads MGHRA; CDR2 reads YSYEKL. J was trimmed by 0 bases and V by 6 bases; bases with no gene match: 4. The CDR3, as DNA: TGCGCCAGCAGTCCGGACAGGACTAACTATGGCTACACCTTC. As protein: CASSPDRTNYGYTF.

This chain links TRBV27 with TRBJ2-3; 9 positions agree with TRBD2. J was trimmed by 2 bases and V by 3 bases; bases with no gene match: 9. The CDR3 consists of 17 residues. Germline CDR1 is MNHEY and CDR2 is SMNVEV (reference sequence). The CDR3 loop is CASSFILAGTNTDTQYF. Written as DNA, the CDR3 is TGTGCCAGCAGTTTTATTCTAGCGGGGACGAACACAGATACGCAGTATTTT.

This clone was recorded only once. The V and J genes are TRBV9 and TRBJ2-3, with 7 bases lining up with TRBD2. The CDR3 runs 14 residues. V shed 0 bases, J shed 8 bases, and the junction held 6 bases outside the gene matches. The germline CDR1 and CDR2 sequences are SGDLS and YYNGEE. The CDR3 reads CASSVAGGGSTQYF. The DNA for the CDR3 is TGTGCCAGCAGCGTAGCTGGGGGGGGGAGTACGCAGTATTTT.

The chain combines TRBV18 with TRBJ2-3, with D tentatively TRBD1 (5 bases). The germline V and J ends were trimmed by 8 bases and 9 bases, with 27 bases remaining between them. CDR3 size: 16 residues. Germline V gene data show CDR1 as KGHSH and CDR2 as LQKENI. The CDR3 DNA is TGTGCCAGCACCTCCTCCAGGGTTGAATCGTCCTTGACGCAGTATTTT. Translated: CASTSSRVESSLTQYF.

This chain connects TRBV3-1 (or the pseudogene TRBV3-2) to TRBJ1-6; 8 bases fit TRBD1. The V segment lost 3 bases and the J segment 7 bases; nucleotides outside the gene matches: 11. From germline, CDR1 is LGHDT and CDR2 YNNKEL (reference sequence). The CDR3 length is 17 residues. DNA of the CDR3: TGTGCCAGCAGCCACTGGGACAGGCCCCGAGGGAATTCACCCCTCCACTTT. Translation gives CASSHWDRPRGNSPLHF.

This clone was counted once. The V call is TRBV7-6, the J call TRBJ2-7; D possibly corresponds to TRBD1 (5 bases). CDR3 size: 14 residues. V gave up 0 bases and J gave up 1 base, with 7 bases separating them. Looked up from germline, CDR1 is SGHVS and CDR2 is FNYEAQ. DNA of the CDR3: TGTGCCAGCAGCTTAGCTGCAGGGTCCTACGAGCAGTACTTC. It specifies CASSLAAGSYEQYF.

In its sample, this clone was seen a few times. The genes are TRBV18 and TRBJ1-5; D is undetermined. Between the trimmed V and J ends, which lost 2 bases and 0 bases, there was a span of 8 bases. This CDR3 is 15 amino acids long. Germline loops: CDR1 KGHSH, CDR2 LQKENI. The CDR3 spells CASSPFGDSNQPQHF. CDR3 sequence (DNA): TGTGCCAGCTCACCATTCGGGGATAGCAATCAGCCCCAGCATTTT.

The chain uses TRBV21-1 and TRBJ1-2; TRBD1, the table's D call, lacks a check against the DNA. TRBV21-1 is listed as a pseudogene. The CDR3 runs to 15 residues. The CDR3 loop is CASSVRTGVSYGYTF. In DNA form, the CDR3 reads TGTGCCAGCAGCGTACGGACAGGGGTTTCCTATGGCTACACCTTC.

The CDR3: CATSRDRESYGYTF. CDR3 coding DNA: TGTGCCACCAGCAGAGATCGGGAGAGTTATGGCTACACCTTC. The V and J genes are TRBV15 and TRBJ1-2; D ambiguous. This CDR3 is 14 amino acids long. Germline V lookup: CDR1 LNHNV, CDR2 YYDKDF (reference sequence). Trimming cost V 0 bases and J 5 bases, with 10 bases left between them.

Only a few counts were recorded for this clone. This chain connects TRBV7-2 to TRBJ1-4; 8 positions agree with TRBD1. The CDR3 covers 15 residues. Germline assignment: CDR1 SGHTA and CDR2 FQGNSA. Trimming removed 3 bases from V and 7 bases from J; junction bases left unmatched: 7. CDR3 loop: CASSFPGGFSEKLFF. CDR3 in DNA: TGTGCCAGCAGCTTCCCAGGGGGCTTTAGTGAAAAACTGTTTTTT.

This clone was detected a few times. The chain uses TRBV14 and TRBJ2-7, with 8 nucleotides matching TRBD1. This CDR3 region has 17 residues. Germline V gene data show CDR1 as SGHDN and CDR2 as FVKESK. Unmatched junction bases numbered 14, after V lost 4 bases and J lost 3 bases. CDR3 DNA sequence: TGTGCCAGCAGCCCACGGCCTGGACAGGGAGGATTCTACGAGCAGTACTTC. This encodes CASSPRPGQGGFYEQYF.

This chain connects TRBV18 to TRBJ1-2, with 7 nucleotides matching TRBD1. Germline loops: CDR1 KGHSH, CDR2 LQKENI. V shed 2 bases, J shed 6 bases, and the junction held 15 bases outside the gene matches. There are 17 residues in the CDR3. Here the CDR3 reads CASSPDRIRTGGHGYTF. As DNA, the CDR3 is TGTGCCAGCTCACCAGACAGAATTAGGACAGGAGGACATGGCTACACCTTC.

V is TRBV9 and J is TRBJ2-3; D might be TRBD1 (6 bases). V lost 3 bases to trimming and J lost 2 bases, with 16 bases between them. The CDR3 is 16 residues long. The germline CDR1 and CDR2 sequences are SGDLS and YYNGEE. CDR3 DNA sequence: TGTGCCAGCAGCGCTACAGGGTATCCCACCACAGATACGCAGTATTTT. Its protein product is CASSATGYPTTDTQYF.

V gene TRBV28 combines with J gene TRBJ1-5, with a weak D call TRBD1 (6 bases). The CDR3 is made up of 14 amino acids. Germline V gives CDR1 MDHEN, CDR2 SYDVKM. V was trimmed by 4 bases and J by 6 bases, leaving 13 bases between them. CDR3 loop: CASSYREMVQPQHF. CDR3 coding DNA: TGTGCCAGCAGTTACAGGGAAATGGTTCAGCCCCAGCATTTT.

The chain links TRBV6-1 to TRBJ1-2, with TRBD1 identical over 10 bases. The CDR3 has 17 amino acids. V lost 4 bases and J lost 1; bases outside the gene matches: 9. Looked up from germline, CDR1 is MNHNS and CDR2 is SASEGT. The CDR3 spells CASSGGGQGGLNYGYTF. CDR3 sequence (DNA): TGTGCCAGCAGTGGAGGCGGACAGGGGGGCCTTAACTATGGCTACACCTTC.

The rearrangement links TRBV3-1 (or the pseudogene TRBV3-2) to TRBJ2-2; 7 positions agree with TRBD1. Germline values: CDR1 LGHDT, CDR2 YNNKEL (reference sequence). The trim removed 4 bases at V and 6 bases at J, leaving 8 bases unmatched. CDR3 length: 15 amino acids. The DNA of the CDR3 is TGTGCCAGCAGCCTTTTGACAGGGCTGTCCGGGGAGCTGTTTTTT. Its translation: CASSLLTGLSGELFF.

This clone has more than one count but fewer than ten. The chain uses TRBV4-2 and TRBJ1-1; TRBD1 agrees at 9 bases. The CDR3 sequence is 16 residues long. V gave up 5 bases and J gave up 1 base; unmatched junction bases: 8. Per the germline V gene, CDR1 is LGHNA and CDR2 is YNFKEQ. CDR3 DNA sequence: TGTGCCAGCAGCTACCCCTCGGGACAGGGGAACACTGAAGCTTTCTTT. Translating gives CASSYPSGQGNTEAFF.